Shown below are 28 T cell receptor beta chains from a single sample sequenced in a study of T cells in Graves' hyperthyroidism and ophthalmopathy. The CDR3 regions of TCR beta were amplified from RNA transcripts. First-round RT-PCR with HTBI primers amplified the TCR CDR3 region. TCRdb analysed the multiplex PCR reads with MiXCR anew, one entry per CDR3 protein. This sample carries 650,000 to 850,000 distinct CDR3 sequences, around 20% of them seen once, and the ten largest clones take around 17%. Sequencing was performed on blood. These TCRs come from a woman in her forties or fifties with Graves' hyperthyroidism that later progressed to Graves' ophthalmopathy.

This sequence joins TRBV15 and TRBJ1-1; 7 positions agree with TRBD1. Trimming took 0 bases from V and 0 from J; bases not matched to a gene: 4. Per the germline V gene, CDR1 is LNHNV and CDR2 is YYDKDF (reference sequence). This CDR3 is built from 16 residues. The CDR3 bases are TGTGCCACCAGCAGAGAGAGGGGACAGATGAACACTGAAGCTTTCTTT. Its translation is CATSRERGQMNTEAFF.

The V gene is TRBV12-3 or TRBV12-4, the J gene TRBJ1-5; 12 bases agree with TRBD1. Trimming removed 5 bases from V and 7 bases from J; junction bases left unmatched: 6. The CDR3 totals 15 residues. CDR3 residues: CASSDPGQGAQPQHF. The CDR3 region has the DNA TGTGCCAGCAGTGACCCGGGACAGGGGGCCCAGCCCCAGCATTTT.

This clonotype appeared a few times. The rearrangement joins TRBV7-9 to TRBJ2-1, with D tentatively TRBD1 (6 bases). Germline V CDR1 and CDR2: SEHNR, FQNEAQ (reference sequence). This CDR3 is 14 amino acids long. Trimming took off 5 bases at V and 7 bases at J, with 15 bases between the two ends. CDR3 protein: CASSPVTGWNEQFF. The CDR3 nucleotides are TGTGCCAGCAGCCCAGTCACAGGGTGGAATGAGCAGTTCTTC. The variable domain in full, completed from reference TRBV7-9 and TRBJ2-1, reads DTGVSQNPRHKITKRGQNVTFRCDPISEHNRLYWYRQTLGQGPEFLTYFQNEAQLEKSRLLSDRFSAERPKGSFSTLEIQRTEQGDSAMYLCASSPVTGWNEQFFGPGTRLTVL.

This clonotype turned up a few times. The chain employs TRBV12-3 or TRBV12-4 and TRBJ1-4; D call uncertain. V lost 4 bases to trimming and J lost 8 bases, with 11 bases between them. The CDR3 has 13 amino acids. In nucleotides, the CDR3 is TGTGCCAGCAGTTCGCCGCTAATGGAAAAACTGTTTTTT. Translation gives CASSSPLMEKLFF.

The count of this clonotype is one. J is TRBJ1-2 and V is TRBV29-1; D gene ambiguous. Germline V gives CDR1 SQVTM, CDR2 ANQGSEA. The V and J ends lost 0 bases and 6 bases respectively, with 8 bases between them. CDR3 length: 12 residues. CDR3 nucleotides: TGCAGCGTTGAAGAGGGCTTAAATGGCTACACCTTC. This encodes CSVEEGLNGYTF.

The V call is TRBV5-1, the J call TRBJ2-5; 7 bases line up with TRBD1. The CDR3 consists of 17 residues. V was pared by 4 bases and J by 1 base, with 13 bases of the junction left unmatched. Germline V gene lookup returns CDR1 SGHRS and CDR2 YFSETQ. The CDR3 bases are TGCGCCAGCAGCGGGACCGCTGGACAGGCAATCCAAGAGACCCAGTACTTC. As protein: CASSGTAGQAIQETQYF.

The chain combines TRBV4-1 with TRBJ2-1; D unclear. This CDR3 comprises 14 residues. Trimming left V 1 base short and J 8 bases short, with 12 bases between. Germline V gene lookup returns CDR1 MGHRA and CDR2 YSYEKL. The CDR3 loop is CASSQGSTLDEQFF. DNA of the CDR3: TGCGCCAGCAGCCAAGGGTCTACTTTGGATGAGCAGTTCTTC.

In its sample, this clonotype was seen a few times. CDR3 coding DNA: TGCAGTGCTCTTGGGACTAGCGGGGGCCTCCAAGAGACCCAGTACTTC. It is translated as CSALGTSGGLQETQYF. The rearrangement links TRBV20-1 to TRBJ2-5; 14 bases agree with TRBD2. The trim removed 5 bases at V and 1 base at J, leaving 6 bases unmatched. The CDR3 runs to 16 residues. Per germline, CDR1 DFQATT and CDR2 SNEGSKA (reference sequence).

This clonotype appeared many times. This sequence joins TRBV18 and TRBJ1-2; D is unclear. CDR1 and CDR2 (germline): KGHSH, LQKENI. The CDR3 loop spans 16 amino acids. Trimming stripped 0 bases from V and 2 bases from J, with 13 bases between. This CDR3 is CASSPPLLHLNYGYTF. CDR3 nucleotides: TGTGCCAGCTCACCACCCCTCCTCCACCTGAACTATGGCTACACCTTC.

The chain is built from TRBV29-1 and TRBJ1-2; D gene uncertain. This CDR3 has 13 amino acids. CDR1 is SQVTM, CDR2 ANQGSEA, per germline. Trimming left V 4 bases short and J 8 bases short, with 17 bases between. CDR3 sequence reads: CSVANSMNSGYTF. DNA for the CDR3: TGCAGCGTTGCGAACAGCATGAACTCGGGCTACACCTTC.

This sequence joins TRBV29-1 and TRBJ1-4; 7 nucleotides line up with TRBD1. Germline V gene sequence: CDR1 SQVTM, CDR2 ANQGSEA. After removal of 3 bases from V and 7 bases from J, the junction contained 5 bases not matched to a gene. The CDR3 totals 13 residues. As DNA, the CDR3 is TGCAGCGTTGAGCAGGGGGGAGGTGAAAAACTGTTTTTT. Translating gives CSVEQGGGEKLFF.

A word on this clonotype: A read error is possible here, since a much larger clone lies one base away. V usage is TRBV5-1 and J usage is TRBJ1-2, with D maybe TRBD1 (5 bases). The CDR3 loop spans 16 amino acids. Germline-derived CDR1 and CDR2 are SGHRS and YFSETQ. V lost 0 bases and J 7 bases, leaving 19 bases between the germline ends. The CDR3 loop reads CASSLGDGPGSGGYTF. DNA of the CDR3: TGCGCCAGCAGCTTGGGCGACGGGCCAGGGTCTGGTGGCTACACCTTC.

This clonotype has a handful of counts. V usage is TRBV6-2 or TRBV6-3 and J usage is TRBJ2-6; perhaps D is TRBD1 or TRBD2 (6 bases each). With 3 bases removed from V and 4 bases from J, the gap between germline ends came to 22 bases. Germline loops: CDR1 MNHEY, CDR2 SVGEGT. The CDR3 is 19 amino acids. This chain's CDR3 is CASSYRGDLPQGGANVLTF. The CDR3, as DNA: TGTGCCAGCAGTTATAGGGGGGACCTACCCCAGGGAGGGGCCAACGTCCTGACTTTC.

This clonotype was detected ten times or more. J is TRBJ2-3 and V is TRBV12-3 or TRBV12-4; 8 positions agree with TRBD2. This CDR3 region has 15 residues. The junction had 11 bases not matched to a gene; V was cut back by 11 bases and J by 1 base. The CDR3 reads CASREGGSGTDTQYF. The CDR3 coding sequence is TGTGCCTCCCGGGAGGGCGGGTCAGGCACAGATACGCAGTATTTT.

This clonotype was picked up many times. The V gene is TRBV5-1, the J gene TRBJ1-5, with D tentatively TRBD1 (6 bases). Germline lookup yields CDR1 SGHRS and CDR2 YFSETQ. This CDR3 has 15 amino acids. V dropped 4 bases and J dropped 6 bases, with 17 bases sitting between them. This CDR3 reads CASSPDLGAAQPQHF. The CDR3 DNA follows: TGCGCCAGCAGCCCTGACTTGGGGGCGGCTCAGCCCCAGCATTTT.

This clonotype was detected only a few times. This chain uses TRBV7-9 with TRBJ2-7, with D possibly being TRBD1 (5 bases). The CDR3 covers 13 residues. CDR1 SEHNR and CDR2 FQNEAQ come from the germline V gene (reference sequence). V was cut by 5 bases and J by 5 bases, with 13 bases left in between. CDR3 DNA sequence: TGTGCCAGCAGCCCGAAAACAGGAAACGAGCAGTACTTC. It codes for CASSPKTGNEQYF.

This clonotype was counted a few times. The CDR3 DNA reads TGTGCCAGCAGCTTAGTCCCCGGGACAGGGCCCTACGAGCAGTACTTC. Its translation: CASSLVPGTGPYEQYF. The chain is built from TRBV7-8 and TRBJ2-7; TRBD1 matches 9 bases. V shed 1 base, J shed 2 bases, and the junction held 6 bases outside the gene matches. Germline assignment: CDR1 SGHVS and CDR2 FQNEAQ. CDR3 length equals 16 residues. Full variable domain (missing parts from reference TRBV7-8 and TRBJ2-7): GAGVSQSPRYKVAKRGQDVALRCDPISGHVSLFWYQQALGQGPEFLTYFQNEAQLDKSGLPSDRFFAERPEGSVSTLKIQRTQQEDSAVYLCASSLVPGTGPYEQYFGPGTRLTVT.

To note about this clonotype: Just one base apart from a much larger clone, this may be a read error. The genes are TRBV18 and TRBJ1-3; D is perhaps TRBD1 (6 bases). Germline loops: CDR1 KGHSH, CDR2 LQKENI. Trimming removed 1 base from V and 0 bases from J, with 13 bases in between. This CDR3 is 17 amino acids long. The CDR3 region is CASSPQGGGSSGNTIYF. In nucleotides, the CDR3 is TGTGCCAGCTCACCACAGGGGGGCGGAAGCTCTGGAAACACCATATATTTT.

The sample holds many counts of this clonotype. The rearrangement links TRBV20-1 to TRBJ1-5; TRBD1 might be the D (6 bases). This CDR3 comprises 15 residues. V dropped 4 bases and J dropped 0 bases, with 13 bases sitting between them. The V gene's germline CDR1 is DFQATT and CDR2 SNEGSKA (reference sequence). CDR3 sequence (DNA): TGCAGTGCTAATAAGGGGGTGGGTAGCAATCAGCCCCAGCATTTT. Residues: CSANKGVGSNQPQHF.

V gene TRBV12-3 or TRBV12-4 combines with J gene TRBJ2-2; no reliable D call. The CDR3 contains 11 residues. V was trimmed by 5 bases and J by 7 bases, leaving 5 bases between them. CDR3 residues: CASSGIGELFF. The DNA for the CDR3 is TGTGCCAGCAGTGGGATCGGGGAGCTGTTTTTT.

This clonotype occurred many times. In DNA form, the CDR3 reads TGCGCCAGCAGCCAAGGGCAGGGGGCTAGTGAGCAGTTCTTC. It encodes CASSQGQGASEQFF. The chain employs TRBV5-1 and TRBJ2-1, with 8 nucleotides matching TRBD1. This CDR3 spans 14 amino acids. CDR1 is SGHRS, CDR2 YFSETQ, per germline. With 4 bases clipped from V and 9 bases from J, the junction kept 9 bases outside the gene matches.

This clonotype has at least ten counts. The rearrangement links TRBV18 to TRBJ1-1; 7 nucleotides agree with TRBD1. With V trimmed by 8 bases and J by 1 base, 4 bases remained unmatched. This CDR3 has 13 amino acids. Germline V gene data show CDR1 as KGHSH and CDR2 as LQKENI. CDR3 DNA: TGTGCCAGCCCCCGACAGGGGAACACTGAAGCTTTCTTT. This encodes CASPRQGNTEAFF.

This clonotype was seen ten or more times. J is TRBJ1-1 and V is TRBV24-1; D unresolved. Trimming took 7 bases from V and 1 from J, leaving 12 bases between them. Germline CDR1 KGHDR, CDR2 SFDVKD. The CDR3 sequence is 14 residues long. CDR3 nucleotides: TGTGCCACCAGCGGCGGGGTATCGAACACTGAAGCTTTCTTT. As protein: CATSGGVSNTEAFF.

The V gene is TRBV29-1, the J gene TRBJ1-2; no reliable D call. The CDR3 extends over 13 amino acids. The V and J ends lost 8 bases and 3 bases respectively, with 16 bases between them. Germline V gene data show CDR1 as SQVTM and CDR2 as ANQGSEA. The CDR3 bases are TGCAGCACCCGGGCCGGACCCCACTATGGCTACACCTTC. Translation gives CSTRAGPHYGYTF.

The chain links TRBV3-1 to TRBJ2-7, with D tentatively TRBD2 (5 bases). Germline V gene lookup returns CDR1 LGHDT and CDR2 YNNKEL (reference sequence). Trimming took 0 bases from V and 7 from J, leaving 25 bases between them. The length of the CDR3 is 18 residues. Written as DNA, the CDR3 is TGTGCCAGCAGCCAAGAGCTTAGTTTGAATTGGGTCCGAGGGGAGCAGTACTTC. It specifies CASSQELSLNWVRGEQYF.

There are a few counts of this clonotype. This chain joins TRBV29-1 and TRBJ2-7; D could derive from TRBD1 or TRBD2 (6 bases each). The germline V gene has CDR1 SQVTM and CDR2 ANQGSEA. Trimming removed 0 bases at V and 4 bases at J, with 13 bases between. CDR3 size: 14 residues. CDR3 residues: CSVEEGGGGYEQYF. As DNA, the CDR3 is TGCAGCGTTGAAGAAGGTGGAGGGGGGTACGAGCAGTACTTC.

This clonotype was recorded a few times. This rearrangement joins TRBV30 to TRBJ1-2; D is ambiguous. Trimming removed 5 bases at V and 2 bases at J, with 12 bases between. CDR3 length: 13 amino acids. Looked up from germline, CDR1 is GTSNPN and CDR2 is SVGIG (reference sequence). CDR3 sequence: CAWADGLNYGYTF. CDR3 bases: TGTGCCTGGGCGGACGGTTTAAACTATGGCTACACCTTC. Complete variable domain (other parts from reference TRBV30 and TRBJ1-2): SQTIHQWPATLVQPVGSPLSLECTVEGTSNPNLYWYRQAAGRGLQLLFYSVGIGQISSEVPQNLSASRPQDRQFILSSKKLLLSDSGFYLCAWADGLNYGYTFGSGTRLTVV.

This clonotype was observed at least ten times. The chain has TRBV3-1 and TRBJ1-1; TRBD1 aligns across 7 bases. Germline-derived CDR1 and CDR2 are LGHDT and YNNKEL (reference sequence). The CDR3 consists of 16 residues. The V and J ends lost 0 bases and 3 bases, in that order; junction bases with no gene match: 7. CDR3 residues: CASSQDLIGTDTEAFF. CDR3 bases: TGTGCCAGCAGCCAAGATCTAATAGGGACAGACACTGAAGCTTTCTTT.